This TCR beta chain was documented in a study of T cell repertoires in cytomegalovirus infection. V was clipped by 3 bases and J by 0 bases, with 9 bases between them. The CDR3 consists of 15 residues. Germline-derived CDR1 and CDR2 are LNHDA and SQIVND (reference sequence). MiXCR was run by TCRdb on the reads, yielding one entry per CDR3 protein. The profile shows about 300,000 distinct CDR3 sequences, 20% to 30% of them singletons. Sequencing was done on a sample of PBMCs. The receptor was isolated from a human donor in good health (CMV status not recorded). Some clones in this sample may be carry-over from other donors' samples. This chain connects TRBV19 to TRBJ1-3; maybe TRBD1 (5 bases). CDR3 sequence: CASSMVDTSGNTIYF. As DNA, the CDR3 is TGTGCCAGTAGTATGGTGGACACCTCTGGAAACACCATATATTTT.